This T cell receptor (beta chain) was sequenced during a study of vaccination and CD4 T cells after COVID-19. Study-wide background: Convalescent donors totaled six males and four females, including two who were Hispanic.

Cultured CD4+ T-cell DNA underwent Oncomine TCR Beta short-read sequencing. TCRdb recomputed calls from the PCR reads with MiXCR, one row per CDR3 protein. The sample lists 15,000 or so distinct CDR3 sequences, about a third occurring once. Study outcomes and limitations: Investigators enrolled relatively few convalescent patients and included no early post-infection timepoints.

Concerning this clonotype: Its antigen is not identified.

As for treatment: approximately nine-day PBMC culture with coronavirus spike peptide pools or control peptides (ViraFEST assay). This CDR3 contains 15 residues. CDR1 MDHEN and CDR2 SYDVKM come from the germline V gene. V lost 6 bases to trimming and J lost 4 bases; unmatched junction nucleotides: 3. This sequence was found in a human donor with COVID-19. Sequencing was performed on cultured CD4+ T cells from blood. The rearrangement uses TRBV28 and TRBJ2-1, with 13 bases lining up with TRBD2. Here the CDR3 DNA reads TGTGCCAGCAGCACTAGCGGGGGGGGGTACAATGAGCAGTTCTTC. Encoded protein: CASSTSGGGYNEQFF.